This T cell receptor (beta chain) was sequenced for a study of blood T cell repertoires in COVID-19. Overall study: Sources were T cells, B-cell-depleted T cells, or PBMCs; the material itself was cDNA or gDNA.

Among Cohort 3 donors, those recovered had two negative PCRs, clearance, or symptom resolution. Trimming removed 5 bases at V and 2 bases at J, with 10 bases between. There are 13 residues in the CDR3. Germline V gene sequence: CDR1 LNHDA, CDR2 SQIVND (reference sequence). Source study methods: Cell counts per sample came from amplifying reference gene primers. The method was immunoSEQ multiplex PCR; TCRdb's version includes in-frame clones alone and lacks a portion of them. V and J calls and clone size are those listed in that table; D and trimming were worked out from the DNA. The sample has a few hundred thousand clones, more than 75% seen once.

The receptor's source is a woman aged 45-65 years who had recovered from COVID-19. The sample consisted of PBMCs or T cells enriched from blood (not recorded which). The chain couples TRBV19 to TRBJ2-7, with D tentatively TRBD2 (5 bases). DNA for the CDR3: TGTGCCAGTAGTCCCGGGGTCCCCTACGAGCAGTACTTC. Protein: CASSPGVPYEQYF.